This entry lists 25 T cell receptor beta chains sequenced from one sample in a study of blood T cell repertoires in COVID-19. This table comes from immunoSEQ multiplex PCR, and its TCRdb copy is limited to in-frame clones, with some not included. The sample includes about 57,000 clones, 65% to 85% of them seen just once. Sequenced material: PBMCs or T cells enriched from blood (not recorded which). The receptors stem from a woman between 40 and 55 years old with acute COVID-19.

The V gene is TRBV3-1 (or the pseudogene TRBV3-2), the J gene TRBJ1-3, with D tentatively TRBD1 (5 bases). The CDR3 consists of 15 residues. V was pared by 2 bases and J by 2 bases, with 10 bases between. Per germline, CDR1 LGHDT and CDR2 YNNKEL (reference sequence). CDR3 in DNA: TGTGCCAGCAGCCAATCGACAGTAACTGGAAACACCATATATTTT. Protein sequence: CASSQSTVTGNTIYF.

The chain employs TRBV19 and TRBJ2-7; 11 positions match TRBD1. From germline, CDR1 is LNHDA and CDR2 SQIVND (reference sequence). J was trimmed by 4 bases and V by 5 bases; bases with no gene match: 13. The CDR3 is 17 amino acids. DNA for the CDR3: TGTGCCAGTAGTCTTCCCGGGACAGGGGGTAGAAGTTACGAGCAGTACTTC. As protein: CASSLPGTGGRSYEQYF.

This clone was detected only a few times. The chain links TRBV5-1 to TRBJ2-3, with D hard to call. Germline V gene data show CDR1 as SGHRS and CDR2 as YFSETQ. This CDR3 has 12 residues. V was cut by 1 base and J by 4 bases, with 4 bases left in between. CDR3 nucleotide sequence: TGCGCCAGCAGCTTGCCTTCAGATACGCAGTATTTT. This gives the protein CASSLPSDTQYF.

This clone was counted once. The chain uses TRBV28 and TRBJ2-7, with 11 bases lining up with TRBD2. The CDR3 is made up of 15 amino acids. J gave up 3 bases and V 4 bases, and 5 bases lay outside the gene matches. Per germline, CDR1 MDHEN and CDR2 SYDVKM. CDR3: CASSSPGTSGYEQYF. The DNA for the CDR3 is TGTGCCAGCAGTTCCCCCGGGACTAGCGGCTACGAGCAGTACTTC.

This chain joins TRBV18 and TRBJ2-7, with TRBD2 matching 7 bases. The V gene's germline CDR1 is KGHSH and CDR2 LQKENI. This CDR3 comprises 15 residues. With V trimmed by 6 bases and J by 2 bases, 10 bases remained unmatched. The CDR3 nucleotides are TGTGCCAGCTCCCACACGGGGGGTGTGACCTACGAGCAGTACGTC. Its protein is CASSHTGGVTYEQYV.

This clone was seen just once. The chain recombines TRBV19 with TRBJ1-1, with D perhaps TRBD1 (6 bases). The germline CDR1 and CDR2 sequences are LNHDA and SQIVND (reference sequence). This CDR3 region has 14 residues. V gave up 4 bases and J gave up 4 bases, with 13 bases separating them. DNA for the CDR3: TGTGCCAGTAGTACCAGGGGTTGGGGCACTGAAGCTTTCTTT. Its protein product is CASSTRGWGTEAFF. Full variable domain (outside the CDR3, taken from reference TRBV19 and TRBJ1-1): DGGITQSPKYLFRKEGQNVTLSCEQNLNHDAMYWYRQDPGQGLRLIYYSQIVNDFQKGDIAEGYSVSREKKESFPLTVTSAQKNPTAFYLCASSTRGWGTEAFFGQGTRLTVV.

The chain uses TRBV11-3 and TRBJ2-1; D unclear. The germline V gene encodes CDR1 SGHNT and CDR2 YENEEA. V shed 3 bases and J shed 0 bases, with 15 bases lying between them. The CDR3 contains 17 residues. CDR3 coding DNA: TGTGCCAGCAGCTTGACCCCCCTGGGCGCCTCCTACAATGAGCAGTTCTTC. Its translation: CASSLTPLGASYNEQFF.

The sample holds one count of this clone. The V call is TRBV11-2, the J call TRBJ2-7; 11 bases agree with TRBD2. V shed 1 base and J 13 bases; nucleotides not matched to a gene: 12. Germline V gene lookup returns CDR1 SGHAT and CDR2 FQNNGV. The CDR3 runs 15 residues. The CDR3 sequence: CASSLVVSGRALLYF. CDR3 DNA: TGTGCCAGCAGCTTAGTGGTTAGCGGGAGGGCCCTTCTATACTTC.

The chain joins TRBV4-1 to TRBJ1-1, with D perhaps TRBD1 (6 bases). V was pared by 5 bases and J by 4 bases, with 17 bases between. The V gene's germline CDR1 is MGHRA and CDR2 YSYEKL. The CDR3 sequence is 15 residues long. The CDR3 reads CASSVTQGKGTEAFF. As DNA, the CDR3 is TGCGCCAGCAGCGTCACTCAGGGGAAGGGCACTGAAGCTTTCTTT.

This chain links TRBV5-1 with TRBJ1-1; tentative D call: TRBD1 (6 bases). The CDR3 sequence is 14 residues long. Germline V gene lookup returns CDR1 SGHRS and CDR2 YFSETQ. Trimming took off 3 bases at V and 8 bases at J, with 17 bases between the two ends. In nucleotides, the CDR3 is TGCGCCAGCAGCTATTCAGGGGTGAAGCAGGAAGCTTTCTTT. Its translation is CASSYSGVKQEAFF. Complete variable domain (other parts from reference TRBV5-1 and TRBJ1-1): KAGVTQTPRYLIKTRGQQVTLSCSPISGHRSVSWYQQTPGQGLQFLFEYFSETQRNKGNFPGRFSGRQFSNSRSEMNVSTLELGDSALYLCASSYSGVKQEAFFGQGTRLTVV.

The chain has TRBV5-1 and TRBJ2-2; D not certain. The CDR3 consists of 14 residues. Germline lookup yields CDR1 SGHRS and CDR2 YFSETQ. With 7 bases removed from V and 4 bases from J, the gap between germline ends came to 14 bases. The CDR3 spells CASRIQPSTGELFF. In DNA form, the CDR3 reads TGCGCCAGCCGAATACAGCCCTCCACCGGGGAGCTGTTTTTT.

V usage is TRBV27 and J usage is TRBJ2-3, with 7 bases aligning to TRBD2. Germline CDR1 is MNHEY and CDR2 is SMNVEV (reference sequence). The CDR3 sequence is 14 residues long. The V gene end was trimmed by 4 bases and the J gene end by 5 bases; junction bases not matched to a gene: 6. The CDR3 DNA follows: TGTGCCAGCAGTTGGACGGGAGGATTAGATACGCAGTATTTT. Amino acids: CASSWTGGLDTQYF.

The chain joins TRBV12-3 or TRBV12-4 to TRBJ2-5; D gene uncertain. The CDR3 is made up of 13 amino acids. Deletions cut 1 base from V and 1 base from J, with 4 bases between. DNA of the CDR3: TGTGCCAGCAGTTTAGACAGCCAAGAGACCCAGTACTTC. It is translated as CASSLDSQETQYF.

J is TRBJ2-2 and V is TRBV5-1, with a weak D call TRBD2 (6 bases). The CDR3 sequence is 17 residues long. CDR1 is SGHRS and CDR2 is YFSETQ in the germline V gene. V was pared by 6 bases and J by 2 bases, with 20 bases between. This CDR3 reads CASTWGDQRLNTGELFF. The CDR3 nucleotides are TGCGCCAGCACCTGGGGGGACCAGAGACTAAACACCGGGGAGCTGTTTTTT.

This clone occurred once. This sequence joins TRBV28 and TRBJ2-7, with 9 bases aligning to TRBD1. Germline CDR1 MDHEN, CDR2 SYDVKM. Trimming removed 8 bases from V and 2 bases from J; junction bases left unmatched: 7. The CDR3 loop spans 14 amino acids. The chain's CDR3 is CASRGGTGTYEQYF. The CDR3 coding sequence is TGTGCCAGCCGTGGGGGGACAGGGACCTACGAGCAGTACTTC.

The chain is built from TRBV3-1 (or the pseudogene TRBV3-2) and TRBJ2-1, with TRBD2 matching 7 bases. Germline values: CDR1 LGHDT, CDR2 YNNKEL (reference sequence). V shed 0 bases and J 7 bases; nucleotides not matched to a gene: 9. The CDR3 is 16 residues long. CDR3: CASSQDRRRENNEQFF. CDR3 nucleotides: TGTGCCAGCAGCCAAGATCGGAGGCGGGAGAATAATGAGCAGTTCTTC.

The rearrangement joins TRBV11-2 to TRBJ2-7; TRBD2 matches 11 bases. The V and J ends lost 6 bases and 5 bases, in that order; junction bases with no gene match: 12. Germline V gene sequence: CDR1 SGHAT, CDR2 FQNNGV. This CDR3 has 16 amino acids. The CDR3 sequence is CASSIAGGSLTNEQYF. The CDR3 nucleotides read TGTGCCAGCAGTATAGCGGGAGGGTCCTTGACAAACGAGCAGTACTTC.

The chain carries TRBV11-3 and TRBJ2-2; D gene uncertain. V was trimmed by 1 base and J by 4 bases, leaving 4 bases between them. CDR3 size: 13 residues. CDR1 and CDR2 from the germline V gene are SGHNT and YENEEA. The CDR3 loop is CASSLVRTGELFF. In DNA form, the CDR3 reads TGTGCCAGCAGCTTAGTGCGCACCGGGGAGCTGTTTTTT.

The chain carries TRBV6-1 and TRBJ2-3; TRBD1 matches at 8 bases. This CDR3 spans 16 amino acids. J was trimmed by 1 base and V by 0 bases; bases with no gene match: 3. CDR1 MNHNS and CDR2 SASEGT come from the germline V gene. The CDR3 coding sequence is TGTGCCAGCAGTGAAGCAGACAGGGGCGGCACAGATACGCAGTATTTT. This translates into CASSEADRGGTDTQYF.

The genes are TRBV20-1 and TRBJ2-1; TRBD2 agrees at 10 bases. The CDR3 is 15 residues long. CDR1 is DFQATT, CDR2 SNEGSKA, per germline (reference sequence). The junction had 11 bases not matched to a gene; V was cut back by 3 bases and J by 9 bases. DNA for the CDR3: TGCAGTGCTAGTCATGTTGGACTAGCGGATTCTGAGCAGTTCTTC. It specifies CSASHVGLADSEQFF.

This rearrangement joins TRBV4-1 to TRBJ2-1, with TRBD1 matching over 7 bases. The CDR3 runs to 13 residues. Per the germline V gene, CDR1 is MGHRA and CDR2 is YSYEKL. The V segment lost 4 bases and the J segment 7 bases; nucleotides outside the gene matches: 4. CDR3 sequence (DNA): TGCGCCAGCAGCCGATTGACAGGGAATGAGCAGTTCTTC. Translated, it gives CASSRLTGNEQFF.

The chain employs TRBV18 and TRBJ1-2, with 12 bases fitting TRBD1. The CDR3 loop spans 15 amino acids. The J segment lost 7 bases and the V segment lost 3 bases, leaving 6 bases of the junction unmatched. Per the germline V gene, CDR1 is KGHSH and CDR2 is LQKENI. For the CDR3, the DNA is TGTGCCAGCTCACCCAGGGGACAGGGGGCGCTTGGCTACACCTTC. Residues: CASSPRGQGALGYTF.

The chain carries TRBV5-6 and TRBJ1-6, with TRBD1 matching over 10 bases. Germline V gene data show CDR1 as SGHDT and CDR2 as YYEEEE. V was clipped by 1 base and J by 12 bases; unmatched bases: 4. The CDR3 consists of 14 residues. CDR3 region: CASSLRDRGQPLHF. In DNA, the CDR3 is TGTGCCAGCAGCTTGCGGGACAGGGGCCAACCCCTCCACTTT.

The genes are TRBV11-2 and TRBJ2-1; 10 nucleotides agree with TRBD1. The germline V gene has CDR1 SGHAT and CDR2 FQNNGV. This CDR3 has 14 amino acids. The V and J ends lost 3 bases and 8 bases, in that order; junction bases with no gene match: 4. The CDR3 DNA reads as TGTGCCAGCAGCTTTGACAGGGGGCGACATGAGCAGTTCTTC. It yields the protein CASSFDRGRHEQFF.

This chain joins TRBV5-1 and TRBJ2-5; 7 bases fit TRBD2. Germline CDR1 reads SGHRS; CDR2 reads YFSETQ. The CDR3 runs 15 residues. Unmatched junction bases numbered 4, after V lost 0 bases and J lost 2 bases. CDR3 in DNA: TGCGCCAGCAGCTTGGACCAGGGAGGGCAAGAGACCCAGTACTTC. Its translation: CASSLDQGGQETQYF.